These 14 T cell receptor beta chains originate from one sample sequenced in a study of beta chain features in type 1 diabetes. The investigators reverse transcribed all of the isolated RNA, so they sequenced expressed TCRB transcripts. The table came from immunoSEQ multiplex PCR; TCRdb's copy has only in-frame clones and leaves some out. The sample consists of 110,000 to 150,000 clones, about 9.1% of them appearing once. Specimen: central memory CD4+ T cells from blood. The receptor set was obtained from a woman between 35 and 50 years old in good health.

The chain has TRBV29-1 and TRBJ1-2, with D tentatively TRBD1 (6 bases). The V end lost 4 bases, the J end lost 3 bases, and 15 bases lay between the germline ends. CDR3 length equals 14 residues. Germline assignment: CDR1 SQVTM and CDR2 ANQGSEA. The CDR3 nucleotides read TGCAGCGTTGGAGGTGGGGGCATGGACTATGGCTACACCTTC. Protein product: CSVGGGGMDYGYTF.

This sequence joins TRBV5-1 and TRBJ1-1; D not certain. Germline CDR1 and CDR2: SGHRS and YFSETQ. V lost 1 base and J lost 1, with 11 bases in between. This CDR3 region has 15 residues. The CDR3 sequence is CASSLSGTQNTEAFF. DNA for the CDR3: TGCGCCAGCAGCTTGTCAGGCACTCAGAACACTGAAGCTTTCTTT.

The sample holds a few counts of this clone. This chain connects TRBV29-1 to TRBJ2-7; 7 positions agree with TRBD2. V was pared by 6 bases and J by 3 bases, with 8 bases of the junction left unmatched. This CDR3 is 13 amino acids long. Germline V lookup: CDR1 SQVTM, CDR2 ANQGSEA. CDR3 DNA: TGCAGCGTCTGGACTAGAAGTTTCTACGAGCAGTACTTC. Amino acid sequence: CSVWTRSFYEQYF.

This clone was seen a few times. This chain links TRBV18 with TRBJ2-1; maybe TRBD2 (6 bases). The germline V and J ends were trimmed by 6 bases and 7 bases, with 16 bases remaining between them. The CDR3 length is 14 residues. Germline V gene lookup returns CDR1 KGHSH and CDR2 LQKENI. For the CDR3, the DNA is TGTGCCAGCTCGCCCCCGGGACTCGCGAATGAGCAGTTCTTC. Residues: CASSPPGLANEQFF.

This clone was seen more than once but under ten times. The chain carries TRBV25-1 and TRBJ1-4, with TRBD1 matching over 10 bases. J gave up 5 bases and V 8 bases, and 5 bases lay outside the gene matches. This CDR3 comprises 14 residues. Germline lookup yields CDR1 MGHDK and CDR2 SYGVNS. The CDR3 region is CASVRTGGNEKLFF. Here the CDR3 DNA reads TGTGCCAGCGTTAGGACAGGGGGAAATGAAAAACTGTTTTTT.

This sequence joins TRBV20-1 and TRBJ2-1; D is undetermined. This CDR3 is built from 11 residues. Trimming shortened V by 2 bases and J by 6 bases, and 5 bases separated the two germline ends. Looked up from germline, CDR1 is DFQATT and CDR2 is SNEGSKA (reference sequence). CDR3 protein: CSARLINEQFF. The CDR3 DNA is TGCAGTGCTAGACTAATCAATGAGCAGTTCTTC.

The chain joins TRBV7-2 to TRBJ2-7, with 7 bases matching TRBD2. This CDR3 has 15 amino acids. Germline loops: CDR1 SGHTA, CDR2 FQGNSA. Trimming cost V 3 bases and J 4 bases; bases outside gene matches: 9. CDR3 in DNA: TGTGCCAGCAGCTTTCTCCGGGGGGATCGGTACGAGCAGTACTTC. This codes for CASSFLRGDRYEQYF. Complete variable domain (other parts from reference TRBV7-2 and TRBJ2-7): GAGVSQSPSNKVTEKGKDVELRCDPISGHTALYWYRQSLGQGLEFLIYFQGNSAPDKSGLPSDRFSAERTGGSVSTLTIQRTQQEDSAVYLCASSFLRGDRYEQYFGPGTRLTVT.

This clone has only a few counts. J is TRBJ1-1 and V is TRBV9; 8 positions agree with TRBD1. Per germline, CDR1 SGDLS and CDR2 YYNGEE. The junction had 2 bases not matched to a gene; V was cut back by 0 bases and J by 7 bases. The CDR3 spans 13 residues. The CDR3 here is CASSVAQGVEAFF. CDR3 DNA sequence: TGTGCCAGCAGCGTAGCACAGGGGGTTGAAGCTTTCTTT.

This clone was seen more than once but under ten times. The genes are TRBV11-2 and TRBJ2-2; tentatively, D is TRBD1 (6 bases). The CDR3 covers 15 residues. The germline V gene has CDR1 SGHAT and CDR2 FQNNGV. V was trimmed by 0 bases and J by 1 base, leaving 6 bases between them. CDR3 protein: CASSLEGQNTGELFF. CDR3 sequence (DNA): TGTGCCAGCAGCTTAGAGGGACAGAACACCGGGGAGCTGTTTTTT.

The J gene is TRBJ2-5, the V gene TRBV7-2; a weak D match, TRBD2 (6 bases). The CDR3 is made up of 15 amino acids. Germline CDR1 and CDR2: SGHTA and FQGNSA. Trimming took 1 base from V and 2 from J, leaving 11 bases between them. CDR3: CASSLDGGAQETQYF. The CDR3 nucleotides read TGTGCCAGCAGCTTAGATGGCGGGGCTCAAGAGACCCAGTACTTC.

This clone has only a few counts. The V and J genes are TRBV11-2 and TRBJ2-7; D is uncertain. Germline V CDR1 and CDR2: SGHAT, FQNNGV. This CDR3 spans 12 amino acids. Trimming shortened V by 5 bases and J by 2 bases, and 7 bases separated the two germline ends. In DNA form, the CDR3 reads TGTGCCAGCAGCCCCCGTCCCTACGAGCAGTACTTC. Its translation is CASSPRPYEQYF.

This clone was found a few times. This CDR3 reads CASRHGEETQYF. The CDR3 nucleotides read TGCGCCAGCAGACACGGGGAGGAGACCCAGTACTTC. The chain recombines TRBV5-1 with TRBJ2-5; D possibly corresponds to TRBD2 (5 bases). V lost 5 bases and J 5 bases, leaving 10 bases between the germline ends. CDR3 size: 12 residues. Germline V gives CDR1 SGHRS, CDR2 YFSETQ.

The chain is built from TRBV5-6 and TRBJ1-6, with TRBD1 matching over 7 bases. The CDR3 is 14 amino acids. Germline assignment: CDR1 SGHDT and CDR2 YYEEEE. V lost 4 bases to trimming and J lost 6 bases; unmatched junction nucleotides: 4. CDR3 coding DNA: TGTGCCAGCAGCCCGACAGGGACTAATTCACCCCTCCACTTT. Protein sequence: CASSPTGTNSPLHF.

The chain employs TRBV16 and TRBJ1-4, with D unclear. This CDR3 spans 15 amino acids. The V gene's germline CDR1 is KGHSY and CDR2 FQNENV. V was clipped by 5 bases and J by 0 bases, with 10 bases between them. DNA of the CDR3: TGTGCCAGCAGCAAACCTACAGCAACTAATGAAAAACTGTTTTTT. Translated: CASSKPTATNEKLFF.